Shown below are 14 T cell receptor beta chains from a single sample sequenced in a study of T-cell reconstitution after alpha-beta-depleted transplantation in children. A TCRbeta library incorporating unique molecular identifiers was prepared. Using its own MiXCR run on the PCR reads, TCRdb lists one record per CDR3 protein. The table shows about 610,000 distinct CDR3 sequences, with about 11% occurring only once. The starting material was PBMCs from the stem cell graft donor, obtained from the stem cell graft. Receptors originate from a human donor who donated a stem cell graft to a child with acute myeloid leukemia.

This clonotype has ten or more counts. J is TRBJ2-7 and V is TRBV5-1; D is uncertain. Germline V gene lookup returns CDR1 SGHRS and CDR2 YFSETQ. The CDR3 consists of 15 residues. The germline V and J ends were trimmed by 0 bases and 4 bases, with 14 bases remaining between them. CDR3 DNA: TGCGCCAGCAGCTTGGTATCGGGTGGTTCATACGAGCAGTACTTC. It codes for CASSLVSGGSYEQYF. Combining the CDR3 with reference TRBV5-1 and TRBJ2-7 gives the whole variable domain KAGVTQTPRYLIKTRGQQVTLSCSPISGHRSVSWYQQTPGQGLQFLFEYFSETQRNKGNFPGRFSGRQFSNSRSEMNVSTLELGDSALYLCASSLVSGGSYEQYFGPGTRLTVT.

The chain couples TRBV7-2 to TRBJ2-5; 7 bases line up with TRBD2. This CDR3 is 16 amino acids long. The V and J ends lost 3 bases and 5 bases, in that order; junction bases with no gene match: 12. Germline-derived CDR1 and CDR2 are SGHTA and FQGNSA. For the CDR3, the DNA is TGTGCCAGCAGCTTGATTGGTAGCGGGTCTACGGAGACCCAGTACTTC. Translated, it gives CASSLIGSGSTETQYF.

In its sample, this clonotype was seen a few times. The V call is TRBV6-2 or TRBV6-3, the J call TRBJ2-7; D is possibly TRBD1 (6 bases). CDR1 and CDR2 (germline): MNHEY, SVGEGT. The CDR3 covers 17 residues. Trimming left V 0 bases short and J 0 bases short, with 15 bases between. The CDR3 coding sequence is TGTGCCAGCAGTTACTCGCGCGTTTCACAGGGCTCCTACGAGCAGTACTTC. Its translation: CASSYSRVSQGSYEQYF.

The V call is TRBV27, the J call TRBJ2-1; 8 bases are a match to TRBD2. Germline assignment: CDR1 MNHEY and CDR2 SMNVEV (reference sequence). The V and J ends lost 7 bases and 7 bases, in that order; junction bases with no gene match: 9. The length of the CDR3 is 14 residues. CDR3 bases: TGTGCCAGCACCACTAGCGGCTCGGGGAATGAGCAGTTCTTC. It is translated as CASTTSGSGNEQFF.

This clonotype was observed many times. The chain uses TRBV3-1 and TRBJ2-7; D not resolved. V lost 4 bases to trimming and J lost 2 bases, with 6 bases between them. The CDR3 is 12 residues long. Germline assignment: CDR1 LGHDT and CDR2 YNNKEL (reference sequence). The CDR3 here is CASSPTPYEQYF. CDR3 in DNA: TGTGCCAGCAGCCCGACCCCCTACGAGCAGTACTTC.

This clonotype was observed a few times. The V call is TRBV7-2, the J call TRBJ2-1, with 8 bases fitting TRBD2. V dropped 7 bases and J dropped 3; count of bases not matched to a gene: 5. This CDR3 contains 14 residues. Germline loops: CDR1 SGHTA, CDR2 FQGNSA. DNA for the CDR3: TGTGCCAGCACCTCAGGGACTAGCTACAATGAGCAGTTCTTC. Translation gives CASTSGTSYNEQFF.

This clonotype was observed a few times. The chain is built from TRBV20-1 and TRBJ2-4; TRBD2 aligns across 13 bases. The CDR3 runs to 16 residues. V was clipped by 7 bases and J by 10 bases; unmatched bases: 16. Per the germline V gene, CDR1 is DFQATT and CDR2 is SNEGSKA (reference sequence). The CDR3 DNA is TGCAGTGGAGGCCGGTCAGGACTAGCGGGAGTAAAGATTCAGTACTTC. Its protein is CSGGRSGLAGVKIQYF.

This clonotype appeared a few times. The chain recombines TRBV6-2 or TRBV6-3 with TRBJ2-7, with 15 positions matching TRBD2. CDR1 is MNHEY, CDR2 SVGEGT, per germline. This CDR3 is 14 amino acids long. The J segment lost 7 bases and the V segment lost 4 bases, leaving 2 bases of the junction unmatched. The CDR3 DNA reads as TGTGCCAGCAGTTGGGGACTAGCGGGAGGTGAGCAGTACTTC. Protein product: CASSWGLAGGEQYF.

This clonotype was detected ten times or more. The genes are TRBV20-1 and TRBJ1-1, with unresolved D. The germline V and J ends were trimmed by 6 bases and 3 bases, with 8 bases remaining between them. The germline V gene encodes CDR1 DFQATT and CDR2 SNEGSKA (reference sequence). The CDR3 runs 11 residues. CDR3 in amino acids: CSAVPHTEAFF. The CDR3, as DNA: TGCAGTGCCGTCCCCCACACTGAAGCTTTCTTT.

This clonotype was detected a few times. The rearrangement joins TRBV30 to TRBJ1-1; no clear D. Trimming cost V 2 bases and J 1 base, with 14 bases left between them. This CDR3 is 15 amino acids long. The germline V gene encodes CDR1 GTSNPN and CDR2 SVGIG (reference sequence). CDR3 protein: CAWSPRIMTNTEAFF. The CDR3 DNA follows: TGTGCCTGGAGTCCTCGAATTATGACGAACACTGAAGCTTTCTTT.

V usage is TRBV6-2 or TRBV6-3 and J usage is TRBJ1-5; D is ambiguous. The V end was cut by 0 bases, the J end by 7 bases, with 13 bases between. The CDR3 runs 15 residues. CDR1 and CDR2 (germline): MNHEY, SVGEGT. The CDR3 loop is CASSYSGMDRQPQHF. In DNA, the CDR3 is TGTGCCAGCAGTTACTCGGGAATGGATCGCCAGCCCCAGCATTTT.

This clonotype was seen many times. This chain joins TRBV7-9 and TRBJ2-2; tentatively, D is TRBD2 (5 bases). There are 14 residues in the CDR3. The V gene lost 6 bases and the J gene lost 5 bases, with 13 bases spanning the gap. CDR1 and CDR2 from the germline V gene are SEHNR and FQNEAQ (reference sequence). CDR3: CASSWASGTGELFF. CDR3 in DNA: TGTGCCAGCAGTTGGGCATCGGGAACCGGGGAGCTGTTTTTT.

This clonotype has ten or more counts. The chain joins TRBV29-1 to TRBJ2-3; 7 bases map to TRBD2. The length of the CDR3 is 14 residues. J lost 2 bases, V lost 5 bases, and 7 bases had no gene match. Germline V gene sequence: CDR1 SQVTM, CDR2 ANQGSEA. CDR3 sequence reads: CSVNRDYDTDTQYF. CDR3 nucleotide sequence: TGCAGCGTTAACCGGGACTACGACACAGATACGCAGTATTTT.

This clonotype was found many times. The chain couples TRBV7-2 to TRBJ2-7; no definite D call. Trimming took off 3 bases at V and 2 bases at J, with 11 bases between the two ends. Per the germline V gene, CDR1 is SGHTA and CDR2 is FQGNSA. The CDR3 runs to 14 residues. The CDR3 nucleotides are TGTGCCAGCAGCTTCCCCGGTCCAACCTACGAGCAGTACTTC. As protein: CASSFPGPTYEQYF.